This T cell receptor (beta chain) was recorded in a study of CD8+CD57+ T cells in acquired aplastic anemia (dated by TCRdb to the late 2010s). Notes on the research overall: On average, sorted CD4+ and CD8+ cells yielded 3.2 ug of extracted DNA, with a range of about 0.18 to 27.4 ug. For healthy donor samples, the average read count was approximately 10 million for CD4+ cells and approximately 12 million for CD8+ cells.

The study deep-sequenced TCR repertoires of sorted CD4+ and CD8+ blood T cells from severe aplastic anemia patients and healthy subjects. Ficoll-Paque density gradient centrifugation was used to isolate peripheral blood mononuclear cells. Before DNA was extracted, CD4+ and CD8+ T cells were sorted using either FACS or magnetic beads. As regards this clonotype: There is no known antigen for this receptor. Per-nucleotide qualities are absent, and no much larger clonotype sits a single base away.

Broader findings and caveats from the paper: Around 27 CD8+ CDR3 sequences were found in both patients and controls but appeared to be highly expressed in patients and within the immunodominant clones of the patients. No significant difference in CD8+ Simpson's diversity was found between patients and healthy controls (P=0.060).

TCR beta VDJ combination and CDR3 sequence profiling used genomic DNA as the template. An Illumina HiSeq 2000 was the platform used for TCR repertoire sequencing. For the original study's pipeline: Repertoire assessment relied on Simpson's diversity index, CDR3 size and DJ length profiles, and TRBV/TRBJ rearrangement plots. Whichever DNA sequence was most abundant in the deep sequencing data was defined as the immunodominant clone. CDR3 amino acid sequences were screened for sharing across subjects and were compared with published repertoires and the VDJdb database. TCRdb trimmed the raw reads at Q25, called clones with MiXCR and kept productive beta chains. Entries that share a CDR3 protein sequence are merged under the most common genes and DNA. What appears here as the V and J calls and clone size reflects TCRdb's work, not the paper's. Here the sample has over 200,000 distinct CDR3 sequences; over 60% occur a single time. The leading ten clones occupy approximately 30% of the sample.

Compared with germline, V lacks 6 bases and J lacks 5 bases; bases without a gene match: 4. CDR1 LNHDA and CDR2 SQIVND are derived from the germline V gene (reference sequence). From the cysteine up to the phenylalanine, the CDR3 has a length of 13 residues. CDR3 DNA only is kept here, 39 bases in frame from base 1. Sequenced sample: sorted CD4+, CD8+, or CD8+CD57+ T cells (not recorded which) from PBMCs. This TCR derives from a human donor in good health. This chain is built from TRBV19 and TRBJ1-5, and 7 junction bases match TRBD1. In nucleotides, the sequence is TGTGCCAGTAGAGACAGGGACCATCAGCCCCAGCATTTT. Translated, it gives CASRDRDHQPQHF.